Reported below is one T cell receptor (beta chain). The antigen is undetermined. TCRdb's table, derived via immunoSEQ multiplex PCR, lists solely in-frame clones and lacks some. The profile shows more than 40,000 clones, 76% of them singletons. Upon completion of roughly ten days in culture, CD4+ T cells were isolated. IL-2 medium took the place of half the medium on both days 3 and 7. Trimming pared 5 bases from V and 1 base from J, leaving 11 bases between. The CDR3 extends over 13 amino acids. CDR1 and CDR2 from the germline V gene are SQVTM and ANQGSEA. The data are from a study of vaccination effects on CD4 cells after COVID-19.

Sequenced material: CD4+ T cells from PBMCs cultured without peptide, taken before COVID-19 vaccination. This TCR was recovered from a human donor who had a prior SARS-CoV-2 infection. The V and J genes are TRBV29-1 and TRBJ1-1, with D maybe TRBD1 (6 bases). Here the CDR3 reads CSVLRDKNTEAFF. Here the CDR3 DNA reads TGCAGCGTTTTACGGGACAAGAACACTGAAGCTTTCTTT. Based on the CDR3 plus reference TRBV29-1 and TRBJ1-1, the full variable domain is SAVISQKPSRDICQRGTSLTIQCQVDSQVTMMFWYRQQPGQSLTLIATANQGSEATYESGFVIDKFPISRPNLTFSTLTVSNMSPEDSSIYLCSVLRDKNTEAFFGQGTRLTVV.